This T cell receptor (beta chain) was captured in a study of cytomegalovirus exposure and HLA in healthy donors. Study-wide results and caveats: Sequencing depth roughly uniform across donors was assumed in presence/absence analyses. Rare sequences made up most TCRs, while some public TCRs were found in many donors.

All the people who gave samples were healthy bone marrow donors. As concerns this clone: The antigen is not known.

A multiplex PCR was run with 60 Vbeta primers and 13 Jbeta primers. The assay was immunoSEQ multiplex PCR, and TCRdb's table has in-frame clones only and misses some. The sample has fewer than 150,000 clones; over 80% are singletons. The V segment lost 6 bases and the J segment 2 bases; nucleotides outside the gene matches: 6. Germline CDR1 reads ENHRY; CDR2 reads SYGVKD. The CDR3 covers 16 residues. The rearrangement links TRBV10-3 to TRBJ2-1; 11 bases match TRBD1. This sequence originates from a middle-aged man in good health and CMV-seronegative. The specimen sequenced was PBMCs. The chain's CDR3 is CAISKPGQGAYNEQFF. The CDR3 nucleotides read TGTGCCATCAGCAAACCGGGACAGGGGGCCTACAATGAGCAGTTCTTC.